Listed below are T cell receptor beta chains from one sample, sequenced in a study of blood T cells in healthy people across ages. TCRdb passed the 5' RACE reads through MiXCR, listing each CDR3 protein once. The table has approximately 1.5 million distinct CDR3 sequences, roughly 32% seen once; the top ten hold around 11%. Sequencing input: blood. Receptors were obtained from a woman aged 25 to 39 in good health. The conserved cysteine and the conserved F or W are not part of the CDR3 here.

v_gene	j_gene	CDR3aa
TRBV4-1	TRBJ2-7	ASSQGPAGRDSSYEQY
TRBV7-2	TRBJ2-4	ASSLETGSSY
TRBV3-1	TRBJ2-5	ASSQARVTETQY
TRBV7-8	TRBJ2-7	ASSFGEEGLYEQY
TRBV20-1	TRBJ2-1	SARDAQRTYNEQF
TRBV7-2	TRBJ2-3	ASSLVLAGPESTDTQY
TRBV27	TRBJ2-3	ASSMTPAHTPQY
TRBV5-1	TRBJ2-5	ASSLGTKEETQY
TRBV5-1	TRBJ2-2	ASSLGSTNTGELF
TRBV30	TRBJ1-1	AWKEWTEAF
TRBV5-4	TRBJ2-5	ASSFLRDREEAQY
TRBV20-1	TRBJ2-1	SARNSGSSSSYNEQF
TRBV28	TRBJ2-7	ASSSPRVWMYEQY
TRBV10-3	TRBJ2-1	TIGGLGYNEQF
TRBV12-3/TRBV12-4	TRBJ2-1	ASSSELAGEFNEQF
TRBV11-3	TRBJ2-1	ASSSTAGAVKNEQF
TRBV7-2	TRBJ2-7	ASSFTGGESYEQY
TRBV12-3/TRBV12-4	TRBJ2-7	ASSFNPAYEQY
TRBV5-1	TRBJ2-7	ASSLEDWVIYEQY
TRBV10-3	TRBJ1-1	AISPTGDTEAF
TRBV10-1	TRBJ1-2	ASSPAGGHGYT
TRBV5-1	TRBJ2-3	ASSPGLRGDTDTQY
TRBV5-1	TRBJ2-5	ASSRYFQETQY
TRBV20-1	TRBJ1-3	SARQGGIDSGNTIY
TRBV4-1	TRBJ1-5	ASSQVGRQPDQPQH
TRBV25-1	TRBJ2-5	ASSEWGAGGEETQY
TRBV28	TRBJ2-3	ASSGGRESWGDTQY
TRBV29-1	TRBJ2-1	SVVKGSQGALYNEQF
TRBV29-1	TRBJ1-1	SVGTGGRDTEAF